These 2 T cell receptor beta chains were sequenced from one sample in a study of cytomegalovirus exposure and HLA in healthy donors. Data came from immunoSEQ multiplex PCR; TCRdb stores just in-frame clones and leaves some out. Of 78,000 or so clones in the sample, 95% to 97% are singletons; the top ten hold 1.6%. The source material was PBMCs. The source of these receptors is a man aged 18 to 29 in good health and CMV-seropositive.

In this sample, this clone turned up a few times. The genes are TRBV7-8 and TRBJ2-7, with TRBD1 identical over 8 bases. Germline V gene sequence: CDR1 SGHVS, CDR2 FQNEAQ. The CDR3 is made up of 15 amino acids. V lost 7 bases and J lost 1; bases outside the gene matches: 9. The CDR3 DNA reads TGTGCCAGCACCCCCATGGACAGGGCATCCTACGAGCAGTACTTC. Its translation is CASTPMDRASYEQYF. The full variable domain, in which reference TRBV7-8 and TRBJ2-7 provide the parts outside the CDR3, is GAGVSQSPRYKVAKRGQDVALRCDPISGHVSLFWYQQALGQGPEFLTYFQNEAQLDKSGLPSDRFFAERPEGSVSTLKIQRTQQEDSAVYLCASTPMDRASYEQYFGPGTRLTVT.

This clone has just a few counts. The chain has TRBV28 and TRBJ2-7, with D perhaps TRBD2 (5 bases). The V gene's germline CDR1 is MDHEN and CDR2 SYDVKM. V was clipped by 6 bases and J by 3 bases, with 12 bases between them. The CDR3 extends over 13 amino acids. The CDR3: CASSRTVVYEQYF. The CDR3 bases are TGTGCCAGCAGCCGGACTGTGGTCTACGAGCAGTACTTC.